Below, 28 T cell receptor beta chains from the same sample are listed, as sequenced in a study of blood T cell repertoires in COVID-19. Generated by immunoSEQ multiplex PCR, the TCRdb table keeps only in-frame clones and is missing some. The table includes 130,000 to 150,000 clones, 80% detected once. Sequenced input: peripheral blood. Receptors were obtained from a man in his 70s who had recovered from COVID-19.

This chain connects TRBV4-1 to TRBJ2-1, with D perhaps matching TRBD1 (5 bases). The CDR3 contains 11 residues. V dropped 6 bases and J dropped 9 bases, with 9 bases sitting between them. Germline CDR1 is MGHRA and CDR2 is YSYEKL. Here the CDR3 reads CASSHRGEQFF. CDR3 DNA sequence: TGCGCCAGCAGTCATAGGGGTGAGCAGTTCTTC.

The gene calls are TRBV20-1 and TRBJ1-5; 7 bases fit TRBD1. V lost 3 bases, J lost 2 bases, and 4 bases stayed unmatched. CDR3 length: 14 residues. CDR1 and CDR2 from the germline V gene are DFQATT and SNEGSKA (reference sequence). DNA for the CDR3: TGCAGTGCTAGTAACCAGGGGGGCAATCAGCCCCAGCATTTT. Its translation is CSASNQGGNQPQHF.

Only one count was recorded for this clone. Different DNA sequences within this sample yield the same CDR3. The chain uses TRBV18 and TRBJ2-7, with D maybe TRBD1 (5 bases). This CDR3 spans 12 amino acids. V was pared by 3 bases and J by 4 bases, with 7 bases between. Germline values: CDR1 KGHSH, CDR2 LQKENI. CDR3 DNA sequence: TGTGCCAGCTCACCCGACAGTTACGAGCAGTACTTC. The encoded protein is CASSPDSYEQYF.

The J gene is TRBJ2-1, the V gene TRBV29-1; unclear D gene. The V gene lost 4 bases and the J gene lost 2 bases, with 6 bases spanning the gap. This CDR3 has 12 residues. CDR1 and CDR2 (germline): SQVTM, ANQGSEA. In DNA, the CDR3 is TGCAGCGTTGCCGCGGCCTACAATGAGCAGTTCTTC. Protein: CSVAAAYNEQFF.

The chain joins TRBV7-9 to TRBJ2-7; the D gene is possibly TRBD2 (7 bases). CDR3 length: 14 amino acids. V lost 8 bases and J lost 5, with 19 bases in between. Germline V gene sequence: CDR1 SEHNR, CDR2 FQNEAQ (reference sequence). CDR3 in amino acids: CASRLGGGSDEQYF. CDR3 DNA sequence: TGTGCCAGCCGCCTTGGGGGCGGGAGCGACGAGCAGTACTTC.

This rearrangement joins TRBV19 to TRBJ2-7; 8 bases agree with TRBD2. V lost 7 bases and J lost 5; bases outside the gene matches: 19. Germline V gene lookup returns CDR1 LNHDA and CDR2 SQIVND (reference sequence). The CDR3 runs 17 residues. Written as DNA, the CDR3 is TGTGCCAGTATTCCTTTGGGAAGACTAGCGCTAGACGACGAGCAGTACTTC. It yields the protein CASIPLGRLALDDEQYF.

The chain has TRBV6-1 and TRBJ1-2; 7 bases match TRBD1. The germline gives CDR1 MNHNS, CDR2 SASEGT. The CDR3 totals 13 residues. The J segment lost 2 bases and the V segment lost 3 bases, leaving 0 bases of the junction unmatched. The CDR3 nucleotides read TGTGCCAGCAGTGAGGGACAGAACTATGGCTACACCTTC. Its protein is CASSEGQNYGYTF.

In DNA, the CDR3 is TGTGCCAGCAGCTCAGGACTAGCGGGAGAGCCATCCTACGAGCAGTACTTC. It yields the protein CASSSGLAGEPSYEQYF. V and J are TRBV11-2 and TRBJ2-7; 13 bases align to TRBD2. Germline values: CDR1 SGHAT, CDR2 FQNNGV. The ends lost 4 bases at V and 1 base at J; junction bases unmatched: 7. This CDR3 spans 17 amino acids.

The chain carries TRBV19 and TRBJ2-5; D perhaps matches TRBD2 (6 bases). V was clipped by 3 bases and J by 4 bases, with 18 bases between them. The CDR3 has 16 residues. Germline CDR1 is LNHDA and CDR2 is SQIVND (reference sequence). As DNA, the CDR3 is TGTGCCAGTAGTATTTCCGACGGGACTGGGATAGAGACCCAGTACTTC. This sequence encodes CASSISDGTGIETQYF.

The chain recombines TRBV30 with TRBJ2-5, with TRBD1 matching 10 bases. Trimming removed 6 bases from V and 4 bases from J; junction bases left unmatched: 5. Per germline, CDR1 GTSNPN and CDR2 SVGIG (reference sequence). CDR3 length: 13 amino acids. DNA of the CDR3: TGTGCCTGCAGACAGGGGGCGGCAGAGACCCAGTACTTC. Translated: CACRQGAAETQYF.

The CDR3 DNA sequence: TGTGCCAGCAGCGCAACAGGGGCCGCGGGGGAAAAACTGTTTTTT. Amino acids: CASSATGAAGEKLFF. The rearrangement uses TRBV7-3 and TRBJ1-4, with 7 positions matching TRBD1. CDR1 is SGHTA, CDR2 FQGTGA, per germline. This CDR3 contains 15 residues. With 5 bases clipped from V and 8 bases from J, the junction kept 11 bases outside the gene matches.

This sequence joins TRBV21-1 and TRBJ2-7; the D call in the table, TRBD2, was not verified against the DNA. TRBV21-1 is noted as a pseudogene. The CDR3 consists of 12 residues. The CDR3 region has the DNA TGTGCCAGCAGCCCTATCTCGGGGGAGGAGTACTTC. Translated, it gives CASSPISGEEYF.

This chain links TRBV6-5 with TRBJ1-5; 9 bases fit TRBD1. Per germline, CDR1 MNHEY and CDR2 SVGAGI. V trimming: 9 bases; J trimming: 3 bases; junction bases outside the gene matches: 3. The CDR3 contains 13 residues. The DNA of the CDR3 is TGTGCCAGTCGGGACAGGGACAATCAGCCCCAGCATTTT. Its protein is CASRDRDNQPQHF.

The chain combines TRBV2 with TRBJ2-3, with TRBD2 matching over 12 bases. The J segment lost 3 bases and the V segment lost 8 bases, leaving 9 bases of the junction unmatched. The CDR3 extends over 16 amino acids. From germline, CDR1 is SNHLY and CDR2 FYNNEI. CDR3 loop: CASGETSGRLTDTQYF. CDR3 DNA sequence: TGTGCCAGCGGGGAGACTAGCGGGAGACTGACAGATACGCAGTATTTT.

The V call is TRBV5-4, the J call TRBJ1-1; D not certain. This CDR3 contains 14 residues. CDR1 is SGHNT, CDR2 YYREEE, per germline (reference sequence). V lost 1 base, J lost 1 base, and 8 bases lay in between. CDR3 protein: CASSLRQANTEAFF. The CDR3 DNA reads as TGTGCCAGCAGCTTGCGTCAGGCGAACACTGAAGCTTTCTTT. Full variable domain (missing parts from reference TRBV5-4 and TRBJ1-1): ETGVTQSPTHLIKTRGQQVTLRCSSQSGHNTVSWYQQALGQGPQFIFQYYREEENGRGNFPPRFSGLQFPNYSSELNVNALELDDSALYLCASSLRQANTEAFFGQGTRLTVV.

CDR3 nucleotides: TGCGCCAGCAGGTACTCCGGGGAGCTGTTTTTT. Translated: CASRYSGELFF. V gene TRBV5-1 combines with J gene TRBJ2-2; no clear D. Per germline, CDR1 SGHRS and CDR2 YFSETQ. CDR3 size: 11 residues. Trimming took 5 bases from V and 6 from J, leaving 5 bases between them. Full variable domain (rest looked up from reference TRBV5-1 and TRBJ2-2): KAGVTQTPRYLIKTRGQQVTLSCSPISGHRSVSWYQQTPGQGLQFLFEYFSETQRNKGNFPGRFSGRQFSNSRSEMNVSTLELGDSALYLCASRYSGELFFGEGSRLTVL.

The chain combines TRBV11-2 with TRBJ2-1, with 7 bases identical to TRBD2. Germline CDR1 SGHAT, CDR2 FQNNGV. CDR3 size: 14 residues. V shed 3 bases, J shed 3 bases, and the junction held 2 bases outside the gene matches. The CDR3 DNA sequence: TGTGCCAGCAGCTTGTGGGAGGGCTACAATGAGCAGTTCTTC. This encodes CASSLWEGYNEQFF.

This clone appeared a few times. The same CDR3 arises from other DNA sequences in this sample as well. V usage is TRBV7-8 and J usage is TRBJ2-3, with 8 bases lining up with TRBD2. V lost 1 base to trimming and J lost 6 bases; unmatched junction nucleotides: 0. The CDR3 consists of 13 residues. Germline values: CDR1 SGHVS, CDR2 FQNEAQ. CDR3 nucleotide sequence: TGTGCCAGCAGCTTAGGACTAGCGGATACGCAGTATTTT. It specifies CASSLGLADTQYF.

The J gene is TRBJ1-4, the V gene TRBV1. TRBV1 has pseudogene status. This CDR3 region has 19 residues. The CDR3 DNA is TGCACCAGCAGCCAAGACGACTCGACGGAGGGTCCTTCTGGTGAAAAACTGTTTTTT. It is translated as CTSSQDDSTEGPSGEKLFF.

The chain employs TRBV9 and TRBJ2-2; 8 positions agree with TRBD2. CDR1 and CDR2 (germline): SGDLS, YYNGEE. The trim removed 4 bases at V and 1 base at J, leaving 3 bases unmatched. CDR3 length: 15 amino acids. CDR3 amino acids: CASSPRGGNTGELFF. CDR3 nucleotides: TGTGCCAGCAGCCCCCGGGGGGGGAACACCGGGGAGCTGTTTTTT. Using reference TRBV9 and TRBJ2-2 for the parts outside the CDR3, the full variable domain is DSGVTQTPKHLITATGQRVTLRCSPRSGDLSVYWYQQSLDQGLQFLIQYYNGEERAKGNILERFSAQQFPDLHSELNLSSLELGDSALYFCASSPRGGNTGELFFGEGSRLTVL.

This chain joins TRBV24-1 and TRBJ2-3, with 9 bases fitting TRBD2. There are 16 residues in the CDR3. The V and J ends lost 3 bases and 4 bases, in that order; junction bases with no gene match: 7. From germline, CDR1 is KGHDR and CDR2 SFDVKD. The DNA for the CDR3 is TGTGCCACCAGTGATCCGATAGCGGGAGAGTCAGATACGCAGTATTTT. Protein product: CATSDPIAGESDTQYF.

This chain links TRBV14 with TRBJ2-3, with 15 nucleotides matching TRBD2. Losses at the gene ends were 1 base for V and 5 bases for J; bases not matched to a gene: 4. The CDR3 covers 17 residues. Per germline, CDR1 SGHDN and CDR2 FVKESK. Written as DNA, the CDR3 is TGTGCCAGCAGCCAAGGGACTAGCGGGAGGGCCGAAGATACGCAGTATTTT. Protein product: CASSQGTSGRAEDTQYF. Combining the CDR3 with reference TRBV14 and TRBJ2-3 gives the whole variable domain EAGVTQFPSHSVIEKGQTVTLRCDPISGHDNLYWYRRVMGKEIKFLLHFVKESKQDESGMPNNRFLAERTGGTYSTLKVQPAELEDSGVYFCASSQGTSGRAEDTQYFGPGTRLTVL.

This sequence joins TRBV11-3 and TRBJ1-5, with 7 nucleotides matching TRBD1. The V gene's germline CDR1 is SGHNT and CDR2 YENEEA. The CDR3 is 18 amino acids. Trimming removed 5 bases from V and 2 bases from J; junction bases left unmatched: 15. The CDR3 loop is CASSHKTGTFGGNQPQHF. The CDR3 DNA reads as TGTGCCAGCAGCCATAAGACAGGGACCTTTGGAGGCAATCAGCCCCAGCATTTT.

V and J are TRBV27 and TRBJ1-6; D gene uncertain. The CDR3 covers 14 residues. Trimming took off 6 bases at V and 3 bases at J, with 9 bases between the two ends. Germline V gives CDR1 MNHEY, CDR2 SMNVEV (reference sequence). The CDR3 coding sequence is TGTGCCAGCAGAACCGGGGTCTATAATTCACCCCTCCACTTT. Protein: CASRTGVYNSPLHF.

There are a few counts of this clone. The V gene is TRBV27, the J gene TRBJ2-1; 10 bases align to TRBD2. The germline gives CDR1 MNHEY, CDR2 SMNVEV (reference sequence). The length of the CDR3 is 15 residues. Unmatched junction bases numbered 10, after V lost 6 bases and J lost 8 bases. CDR3 sequence: CASRSSLAGVYEQFF. CDR3 bases: TGTGCCAGCAGAAGTTCCCTAGCGGGAGTCTATGAGCAGTTCTTC.

This clone was counted once. V gene TRBV18 combines with J gene TRBJ2-7, with 9 positions matching TRBD1. The germline CDR1 and CDR2 sequences are KGHSH and LQKENI. V lost 3 bases and J lost 6; bases outside the gene matches: 3. This CDR3 contains 13 residues. CDR3 loop: CASSPRTGVEQYF. CDR3 nucleotide sequence: TGTGCCAGCTCACCCAGGACAGGGGTCGAGCAGTACTTC.

The chain joins TRBV28 to TRBJ1-5; D perhaps matches TRBD1 (5 bases). The germline V and J ends were trimmed by 6 bases and 3 bases, with 15 bases remaining between them. Germline CDR1 and CDR2: MDHEN and SYDVKM. The CDR3 is made up of 15 amino acids. CDR3 sequence reads: CASSPPRGDNQPQHF. The CDR3 nucleotides are TGTGCCAGCAGCCCCCCCCGGGGGGACAATCAGCCCCAGCATTTT. The full variable domain, completed using reference TRBV28 and TRBJ1-5, is DVKVTQSSRYLVKRTGEKVFLECVQDMDHENMFWYRQDPGLGLRLIYFSYDVKMKEKGDIPEGYSVSREKKERFSLILESASTNQTSMYLCASSPPRGDNQPQHFGDGTRLSIL.

The chain combines TRBV10-3 with TRBJ1-5; D uncertain. V lost 0 bases and J 9 bases, leaving 9 bases between the germline ends. The CDR3 extends over 13 amino acids. The germline CDR1 and CDR2 sequences are ENHRY and SYGVKD. The CDR3 DNA is TGTGCCATCAGTGAGTCCCTAGCATCGCCCCAGCATTTT. This translates into CAISESLASPQHF.